Sequencing of this T cell receptor beta chain was carried out in a study of control samples from healthy donors and cancer patients. Some clones are missing from TCRdb's copy, which holds only in-frame ones; the method was immunoSEQ multiplex PCR. The sample includes approximately 160,000 clones, approximately 92% of them seen just once. The CDR3 runs to 16 residues. V lost 0 bases to trimming and J lost 1 base; unmatched junction nucleotides: 2. From germline, CDR1 is SGHDT and CDR2 YYEEEE. Input material: blood. The chain couples TRBV5-6 to TRBJ2-5; 11 positions match TRBD2. The source of this sequence is a woman aged 40 to 49 in good health. CDR3 in DNA: TGTGCCAGCAGCTTGGGGGGACTAGCGGTCCAAGAGACCCAGTACTTC. It is translated as CASSLGGLAVQETQYF.